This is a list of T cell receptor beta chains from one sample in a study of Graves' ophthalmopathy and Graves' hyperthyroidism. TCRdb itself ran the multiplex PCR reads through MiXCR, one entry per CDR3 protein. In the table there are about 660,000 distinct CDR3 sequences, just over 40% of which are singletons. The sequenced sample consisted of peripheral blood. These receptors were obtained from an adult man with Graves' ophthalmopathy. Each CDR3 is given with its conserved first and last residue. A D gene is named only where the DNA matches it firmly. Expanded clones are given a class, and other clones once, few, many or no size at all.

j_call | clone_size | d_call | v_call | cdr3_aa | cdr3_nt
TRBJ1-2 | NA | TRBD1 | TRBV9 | CASSRGTGGGYGYTF | TGTGCCAGCAGCCGGGGGACAGGGGGCGGTTATGGCTACACCTTC
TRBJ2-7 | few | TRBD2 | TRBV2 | CASRRALAGAPYEQYF | TGTGCCAGCAGACGGGCCTTAGCGGGGGCTCCATACGAGCAGTACTTC
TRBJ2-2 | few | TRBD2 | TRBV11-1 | CASSRLAMGTGELFF | TGTGCCAGCAGCCGACTAGCCATGGGCACCGGGGAGCTGTTTTTT
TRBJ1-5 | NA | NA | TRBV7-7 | CASSPGTKGETQHF | TGTGCTAGCAGCCCTGGAACGAAGGGGGAGACCCAGCATTTT
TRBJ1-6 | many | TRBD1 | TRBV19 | CASSQTGGVKNSPLHF | TGTGCCAGTAGCCAAACAGGGGGCGTAAAGAATTCACCCCTCCACTTT
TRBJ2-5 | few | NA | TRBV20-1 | CSARVGSAQETQYF | TGCAGTGCTAGAGTTGGGTCGGCCCAAGAGACCCAGTACTTC
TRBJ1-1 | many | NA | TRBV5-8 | CASSLSGPNTEAFF | TGTGCCAGCAGCTTGTCGGGTCCGAACACTGAAGCTTTCTTT
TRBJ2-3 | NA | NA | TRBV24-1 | CATSDFAGSTDTQYF | TGTGCCACCAGTGATTTTGCGGGGAGTACAGATACGCAGTATTTT
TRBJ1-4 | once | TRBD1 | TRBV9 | CASSGGGEATNEKLVF | TGTGCCAGCAGCGGAGGGGGCGAGGCAACTAATGAAAAACTGGTTTTT
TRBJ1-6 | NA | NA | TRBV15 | CATSSQTRDSPLHF | TGTGCCACCAGCAGCCAAACCCGAGATTCACCCCTCCACTTT
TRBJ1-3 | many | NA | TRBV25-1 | CASSGAPSGNTIYF | TGTGCCAGCAGTGGAGCCCCTTCTGGAAACACCATATATTTT
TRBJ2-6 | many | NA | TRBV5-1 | CASSLESNVLTF | TGCGCCAGCAGCCTGGAATCAAACGTCCTGACTTTC
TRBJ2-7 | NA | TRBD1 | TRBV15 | CATSTGQGASYQHYF | TGTGCCACCAGCACGGGACAGGGGGCCAGCTACCAGCACTACTTC
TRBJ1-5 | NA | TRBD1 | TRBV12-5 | CASGLGRGRGDQPQHF | TGTGCTAGTGGTTTGGGCAGGGGGCGCGGCGATCAGCCCCAGCATTTT
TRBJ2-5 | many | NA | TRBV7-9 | CASSPVPGGTETQYF | TGTGCCAGCAGCCCAGTCCCGGGGGGCACAGAGACCCAGTACTTC
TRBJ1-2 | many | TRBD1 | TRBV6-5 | CASRQTGKGGYTF | TGTGCCAGCAGGCAGACAGGGAAAGGTGGCTACACCTTC
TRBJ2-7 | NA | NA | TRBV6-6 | CASRIGGTEQYF | TGTGCCAGCAGGATCGGCGGGACCGAGCAGTACTTC